This T cell receptor beta chain was sequenced during a study of blood T cell repertoires in COVID-19. Repertoires were generated with immunoSEQ multiplex PCR, while TCRdb's copy carries only in-frame clones and drops some. The table includes just over 650,000 clones, about 87% detected once. The CDR3 runs to 21 residues. The germline V gene has CDR1 MNHNY and CDR2 SVGAGI (reference sequence). V gave up 5 bases and J gave up 0 bases; unmatched junction bases: 18. The chain joins TRBV6-6 to TRBJ1-4; 10 nucleotides agree with TRBD1. This sequence was found in a woman aged 18-29 years with acute or convalescent COVID-19. The sequenced sample was peripheral blood. In DNA, the CDR3 is TGTGCCAGCAGTCCCGTAGAACCGGGACAGGGGTTAGTTGCAACTAATGAAAAACTGTTTTTT. It encodes CASSPVEPGQGLVATNEKLFF.